This T cell receptor (beta chain) originates from a study of beta chain features in type 1 diabetes. Study outcomes and limitations: cDNA sequencing could over-represent cells with high TCR expression. Reduced insertions and increased deletions marked VDJ junctions in type 1 diabetes patients. There was a moderate but significant shortening of TCRB CDR3s in all four CD4+ subsets of Type 1 diabetes patients.

Germline V lookup: CDR1 LNHDA, CDR2 SQIVND (reference sequence). The CDR3 is 17 amino acids in total, end residues counted. Regarding this clone: Its antigen is not known. The DNA is omitted, as the CDR3 cannot be located on it reliably, and the CDR3 follows TCRdb's listing.

Expressed TCRB transcripts were sequenced because the isolated RNA had all been reverse transcribed beforehand. The average output of naive, central memory and regulatory T cell samples was millions of reads. Only in-frame clones appear in the TCRdb table, and some are missing; sequencing was by immunoSEQ multiplex PCR. The sample records hundreds of thousands of clones, around a sixth being singletons. The chain links TRBV19 to TRBJ2-1; the table's D call of TRBD2 was not tested on the DNA. The sequenced material came from naive CD4+ T cells from blood. This TCR came from a woman younger than 30 in good health. The CDR3: CASIPWASGTLRHDSFF.